This T cell receptor beta chain was recorded in a study of T-cell reconstitution after alpha-beta-depleted transplantation in children. V trimming: 6 bases; J trimming: 7 bases; junction bases outside the gene matches: 6. The CDR3 is 14 residues long. The V gene's germline CDR1 is KGHSH and CDR2 LQKENI. This clonotype has just a few counts. The TCRbeta library was prepared with unique molecular identifiers. TCRdb re-derived calls from the PCR reads in MiXCR, one entry per CDR3 protein. The sample holds some 490,000 distinct CDR3 sequences, about 12% seen once. This receptor was obtained from a human donor who donated a stem cell graft to a child with combined immunodeficiency. The input for sequencing was PBMCs from the stem cell graft donor, taken from the stem cell graft. The V gene is TRBV18, the J gene TRBJ1-5, with 10 bases matching TRBD1. In nucleotides, the CDR3 is TGTGCCAGCTCGCGACAGGGGGCTTGGCAGCCCCAGCATTTT. Translated: CASSRQGAWQPQHF.